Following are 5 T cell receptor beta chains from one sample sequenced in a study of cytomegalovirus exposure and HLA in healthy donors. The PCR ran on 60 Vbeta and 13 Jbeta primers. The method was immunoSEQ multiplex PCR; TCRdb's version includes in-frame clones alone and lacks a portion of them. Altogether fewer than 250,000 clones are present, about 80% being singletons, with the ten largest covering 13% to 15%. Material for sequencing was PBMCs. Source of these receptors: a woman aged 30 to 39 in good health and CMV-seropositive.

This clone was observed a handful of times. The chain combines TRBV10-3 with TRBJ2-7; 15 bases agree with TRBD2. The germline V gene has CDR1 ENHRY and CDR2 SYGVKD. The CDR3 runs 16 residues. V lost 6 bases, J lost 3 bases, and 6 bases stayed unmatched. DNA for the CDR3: TGTGCCATCAGGAAGGGACTAGCGGGGGGAAGCTACGAGCAGTACTTC. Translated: CAIRKGLAGGSYEQYF.

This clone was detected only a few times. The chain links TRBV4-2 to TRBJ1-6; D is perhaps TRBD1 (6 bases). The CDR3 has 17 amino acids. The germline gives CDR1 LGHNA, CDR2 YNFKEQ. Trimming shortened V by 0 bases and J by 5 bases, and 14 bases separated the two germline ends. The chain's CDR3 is CASSQDRVEGDNSPLHF. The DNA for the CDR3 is TGTGCCAGCAGCCAAGATAGGGTCGAGGGGGATAATTCACCCCTCCACTTT.

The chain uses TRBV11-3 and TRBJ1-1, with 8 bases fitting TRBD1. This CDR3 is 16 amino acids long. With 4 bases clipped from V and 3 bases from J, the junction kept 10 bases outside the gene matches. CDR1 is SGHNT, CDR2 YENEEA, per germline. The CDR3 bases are TGTGCCAGCAGCTCACGGACAGGGATGATGCACACTGAAGCTTTCTTT. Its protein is CASSSRTGMMHTEAFF.

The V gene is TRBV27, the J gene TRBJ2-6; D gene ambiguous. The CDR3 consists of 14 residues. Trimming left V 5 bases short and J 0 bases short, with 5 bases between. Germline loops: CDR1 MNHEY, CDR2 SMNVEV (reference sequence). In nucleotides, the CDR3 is TGTGCCAGCAGTCTGAGCTCTGGGGCCAACGTCCTGACTTTC. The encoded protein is CASSLSSGANVLTF. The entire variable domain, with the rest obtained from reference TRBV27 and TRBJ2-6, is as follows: EAQVTQNPRYLITVTGKKLTVTCSQNMNHEYMSWYRQDPGLGLRQIYYSMNVEVTDKGDVPEGYKVSRKEKRNFPLILESPSPNQTSLYFCASSLSSGANVLTFGAGSRLTVL.

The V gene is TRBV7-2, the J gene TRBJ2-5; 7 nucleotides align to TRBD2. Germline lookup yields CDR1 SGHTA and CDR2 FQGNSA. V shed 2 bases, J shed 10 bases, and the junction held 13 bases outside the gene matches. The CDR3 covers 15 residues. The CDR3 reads CASSLRFPGGRDQYF. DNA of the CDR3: TGTGCCAGCAGCTTAAGGTTCCCCGGGGGGAGGGACCAGTACTTC.